These 23 T cell receptor beta chains share one sample of origin, sequenced in a study of shared clonotypes between healthy human individuals. The table came from immunoSEQ multiplex PCR; TCRdb's copy has only in-frame clones and leaves some out. The repertoire includes 1,100,000 or so clones, around 78% of them detected once, and under 0.6% sits in the top ten. Sequencing input: memory CD4+ T cells from PBMCs. Subset defined: CD45RA-negative fraction. The receptor source for this set is a man younger than 30 in good health. Some clones in this sample may be carry-over from other donors' samples.

The V call is TRBV7-2, the J call TRBJ2-7; tentative D call: TRBD2 (6 bases). V shed 2 bases and J shed 0 bases, with 11 bases lying between them. The germline CDR1 and CDR2 sequences are SGHTA and FQGNSA. The CDR3 contains 15 residues. The DNA for the CDR3 is TGTGCCAGCAGCTTATTTGGCGGGGACTCCTACGAGCAGTACTTC. This translates into CASSLFGGDSYEQYF. Combining the CDR3 with reference TRBV7-2 and TRBJ2-7 gives the whole variable domain GAGVSQSPSNKVTEKGKDVELRCDPISGHTALYWYRQSLGQGLEFLIYFQGNSAPDKSGLPSDRFSAERTGGSVSTLTIQRTQQEDSAVYLCASSLFGGDSYEQYFGPGTRLTVT.

The chain uses TRBV11-2 and TRBJ2-3, with 14 bases that match TRBD2. The CDR3 extends over 13 amino acids. Germline CDR1 reads SGHAT; CDR2 reads FQNNGV. V shed 7 bases, J shed 8 bases, and the junction held 2 bases outside the gene matches. CDR3 in amino acids: CASTGLAGGTQYF. In nucleotides, the CDR3 is TGTGCCAGCACCGGACTAGCGGGAGGTACGCAGTATTTT. The full variable domain, its missing parts supplied by reference TRBV11-2 and TRBJ2-3, is EAGVAQSPRYKIIEKRQSVAFWCNPISGHATLYWYQQILGQGPKLLIQFQNNGVVDDSQLPKDRFSAERLKGVDSTLKIQPAKLEDSAVYLCASTGLAGGTQYFGPGTRLTVL.

The CDR3: CAYQGGANTGELFF. Here the CDR3 DNA reads TGTGCCTACCAAGGGGGGGCGAACACCGGGGAGCTGTTTTTT. This rearrangement joins TRBV30 to TRBJ2-2; D perhaps matches TRBD2 (7 bases). Germline CDR1 GTSNPN, CDR2 SVGIG (reference sequence). Trimming took off 7 bases at V and 0 bases at J, with 12 bases between the two ends. The CDR3 runs 14 residues.

V is TRBV7-9 and J is TRBJ2-1, with D hard to call. The CDR3 is 15 residues long. Germline assignment: CDR1 SEHNR and CDR2 FQNEAQ (reference sequence). V lost 1 base and J 3 bases, leaving 10 bases between the germline ends. The CDR3 coding sequence is TGTGCCAGCAGCTTAGGGCGGTGGGGCTACAATGAGCAGTTCTTC. Translation: CASSLGRWGYNEQFF.

The V gene is TRBV7-9, the J gene TRBJ2-1, with a possible D match to TRBD1 (5 bases). This CDR3 is built from 14 residues. The germline V gene encodes CDR1 SEHNR and CDR2 FQNEAQ (reference sequence). Trimming removed 5 bases at V and 4 bases at J, with 12 bases between. The CDR3 coding sequence is TGTGCCAGCAGCCCGACCCAGGGTTACAATGAGCAGTTCTTC. This sequence encodes CASSPTQGYNEQFF.

The chain couples TRBV5-1 to TRBJ2-1; D may match TRBD1 or TRBD2 (5 bases each). The CDR3 is 16 amino acids. Between the trimmed V and J ends, which lost 6 bases and 4 bases, there was a span of 20 bases. Germline CDR1 reads SGHRS; CDR2 reads YFSETQ. CDR3 loop: CASTLGDRAVYNEQFF. CDR3 DNA: TGCGCCAGCACCCTCGGGGACCGGGCGGTTTACAATGAGCAGTTCTTC.

In the case of this clone: A much larger clone is a single base away; this may be a read error. The rearrangement joins TRBV7-3 to TRBJ2-2; D is ambiguous. The CDR3 extends over 12 amino acids. From germline, CDR1 is SGHTA and CDR2 FQGTGA. Trimming left V 2 bases short and J 6 bases short, with 4 bases between. The CDR3 sequence: CASSLFPGELFF. Here the CDR3 DNA reads TGTGCCAGCAGCTTATTCCCCGGGGAGCTGTTTTTT.

V and J are TRBV5-4 and TRBJ1-2; 11 positions agree with TRBD1. The CDR3 is 15 amino acids. V lost 3 bases to trimming and J lost 2 bases; unmatched junction nucleotides: 3. Germline CDR1 SGHNT, CDR2 YYREEE (reference sequence). Here the CDR3 DNA reads TGTGCCAGCAGCTCGGGGACAGGGGGGAACTATGGCTACACCTTC. Amino acids: CASSSGTGGNYGYTF.

This clone was detected only once. V is TRBV10-3 and J is TRBJ2-7; D remains unclear. The CDR3 has 14 amino acids. V was cut by 4 bases and J by 0 bases, with 10 bases left in between. Per germline, CDR1 ENHRY and CDR2 SYGVKD. The CDR3 region is CAISVRAGSYEQYF. CDR3 DNA: TGTGCCATCAGTGTCCGGGCTGGCTCCTACGAGCAGTACTTC.

This clone was counted once. The chain is built from TRBV18 and TRBJ1-5, with 7 bases identical to TRBD1. V was clipped by 6 bases and J by 1 base; unmatched bases: 6. The CDR3 has 15 residues. The germline gives CDR1 KGHSH, CDR2 LQKENI. CDR3 protein: CASSETGSSNQPQHF. For the CDR3, the DNA is TGTGCCAGCTCGGAGACAGGGTCAAGCAATCAGCCCCAGCATTTT.

The rearrangement joins TRBV27 to TRBJ2-3; D not certain. CDR3 length: 14 amino acids. Germline V gene sequence: CDR1 MNHEY, CDR2 SMNVEV (reference sequence). The V gene lost 5 bases and the J gene lost 2 bases, with 11 bases spanning the gap. The CDR3 DNA is TGTGCCAGCAGTGCCACGCCCTACACAGATACGCAGTATTTT. It translates to CASSATPYTDTQYF.

The chain uses TRBV6-6 and TRBJ1-2, with a tentative D call TRBD1 (5 bases). Germline lookup yields CDR1 MNHNY and CDR2 SVGAGI (reference sequence). CDR3 length equals 15 residues. V was clipped by 0 bases and J by 8 bases, with 16 bases between them. This CDR3 reads CASSYSPGPPTGYTF. The CDR3 DNA follows: TGTGCCAGCAGTTACTCACCGGGACCGCCGACAGGCTACACCTTC.

DNA of the CDR3: TGTGCCAGCACCCCGATGGGCGGGAAAGGGACAGATACGCAGTATTTT. Amino acid sequence: CASTPMGGKGTDTQYF. This chain links TRBV6-6 with TRBJ2-3; D is possibly TRBD2 (6 bases). In germline, CDR1 is MNHNY, CDR2 SVGAGI (reference sequence). V lost 7 bases, J lost 3 bases, and 20 bases lay in between. This CDR3 region has 16 residues.

The table lists this clone with a few counts. The chain recombines TRBV28 with TRBJ1-3; tentatively, D is TRBD1 (6 bases). The CDR3 spans 16 residues. Germline loops: CDR1 MDHEN, CDR2 SYDVKM. The germline V and J ends were trimmed by 6 bases and 1 base, with 16 bases remaining between them. The CDR3 sequence: CASSQGTTGSGNTIYF. DNA for the CDR3: TGTGCCAGCAGCCAGGGGACCACCGGTTCTGGAAACACCATATATTTT. The full variable domain, its missing parts supplied by reference TRBV28 and TRBJ1-3, is DVKVTQSSRYLVKRTGEKVFLECVQDMDHENMFWYRQDPGLGLRLIYFSYDVKMKEKGDIPEGYSVSREKKERFSLILESASTNQTSMYLCASSQGTTGSGNTIYFGEGSWLTVV.

V gene TRBV5-1 combines with J gene TRBJ1-2; 9 nucleotides match TRBD1. J was trimmed by 4 bases and V by 4 bases; bases with no gene match: 8. Germline V gene sequence: CDR1 SGHRS, CDR2 YFSETQ. This CDR3 has 15 residues. In DNA, the CDR3 is TGCGCCAGCAGCGCGAACAGGGGGCCCTTCTATGGCTACACCTTC. Its protein is CASSANRGPFYGYTF.

About this clone itself: The sample has other DNA sequences that encode this CDR3 too. This chain uses TRBV29-1 with TRBJ2-3, with TRBD2 identical over 14 bases. The J segment lost 3 bases and the V segment lost 6 bases, leaving 2 bases of the junction unmatched. This CDR3 region has 14 residues. Germline CDR1 SQVTM, CDR2 ANQGSEA. CDR3 sequence (DNA): TGCAGCGTCGGACTAGCGGGAGGAACAGATACGCAGTATTTT. Its translation is CSVGLAGGTDTQYF.

With respect to this clone: This clone may be a read error of a much larger clone one base away. The genes are TRBV2 and TRBJ1-5; D ambiguous. The CDR3 spans 13 residues. Germline CDR1 SNHLY, CDR2 FYNNEI. V lost 6 bases to trimming and J lost 0 bases, with 6 bases between them. CDR3 loop: CASSWDSNQPQHF. The CDR3 DNA is TGTGCCAGCAGCTGGGATAGCAATCAGCCCCAGCATTTT.

This chain uses TRBV2 with TRBJ1-2, with 8 bases fitting TRBD1. The junction had 14 bases not matched to a gene; V was cut back by 4 bases and J by 7 bases. The CDR3 covers 16 residues. The germline CDR1 and CDR2 sequences are SNHLY and FYNNEI. This CDR3 reads CASSVRRQGQDSGYTF. The CDR3 DNA is TGTGCCAGCAGTGTCCGGAGACAGGGGCAGGACTCTGGCTACACCTTC.

This clone showed up just once. V and J are TRBV2 and TRBJ2-3, with D uncertain. The CDR3 totals 10 residues. V lost 3 bases and J lost 8, with 3 bases in between. Germline V gene data show CDR1 as SNHLY and CDR2 as FYNNEI. The CDR3 protein is CASSEGTQYF. The CDR3, as DNA: TGTGCCAGCAGTGAGGGTACGCAGTATTTT.

The genes are TRBV28 and TRBJ1-1; tentatively, D is TRBD1 (5 bases). V shed 6 bases and J shed 1 base, with 15 bases lying between them. Per germline, CDR1 MDHEN and CDR2 SYDVKM. The CDR3 has 15 residues. The CDR3 DNA reads as TGTGCCAGCAGGACTGGGGGTGTAGCGAACACTGAAGCTTTCTTT. Its protein is CASRTGGVANTEAFF. Combining the CDR3 with reference TRBV28 and TRBJ1-1 gives the whole variable domain DVKVTQSSRYLVKRTGEKVFLECVQDMDHENMFWYRQDPGLGLRLIYFSYDVKMKEKGDIPEGYSVSREKKERFSLILESASTNQTSMYLCASRTGGVANTEAFFGQGTRLTVV.

This clone has a count of ten or more. The junction differs from germline at one of its ends, possibly a read error. V usage is TRBV5-4 and J usage is TRBJ2-7; TRBD1 is a possible D gene (6 bases). Looked up from germline, CDR1 is SGHNT and CDR2 is YYREEE (reference sequence). The CDR3 is 12 residues long. The CDR3 protein is CASSLGGGVLNF. The DNA of the CDR3 is TGTGCCAGCAGCTTGGGTGGGGGCGTACTGAACTTC.

This clone was detected only a few times. The V call is TRBV30, the J call TRBJ2-2, with TRBD1 as a possible D gene (6 bases). The CDR3 sequence is 15 residues long. Per germline, CDR1 GTSNPN and CDR2 SVGIG (reference sequence). V lost 7 bases and J 4 bases, leaving 19 bases between the germline ends. The CDR3 spells CASTGMSRSTGELFF. CDR3 DNA: TGTGCCTCCACAGGGATGTCGAGGAGCACCGGGGAGCTGTTTTTT.

The rearrangement uses TRBV14 and TRBJ2-1; 7 nucleotides align to TRBD2. J lost 8 bases, V lost 1 base, and 14 bases had no gene match. The CDR3 has 17 residues. Germline CDR1 reads SGHDN; CDR2 reads FVKESK. CDR3: CASSQASSGGGHDEQFF. As DNA, the CDR3 is TGTGCCAGCAGCCAAGCCTCATCGGGAGGAGGTCACGATGAGCAGTTCTTC.